Shown below are 28 T cell receptor beta chains from a single sample sequenced in a study of blood T cells in healthy people across ages. For the second PCR, which ran for about 6 to 12 cycles, a sample-barcoded 5' primer and a J-beta primer mix were used. Using its own MiXCR run on the 5' RACE reads, TCRdb lists one record per CDR3 protein. Of about 830,000 distinct CDR3 sequences listed, 60% to 80% are singletons. The sample consisted of blood. The receptors derive from a man aged 25 to 45 in good health.

This sequence joins TRBV10-3 and TRBJ1-6, with D unresolved. CDR1 ENHRY and CDR2 SYGVKD come from the germline V gene. CDR3 length: 17 amino acids. With 2 bases removed from V and 0 bases from J, the gap between germline ends came to 11 bases. CDR3 sequence: CAISEGLEYSYNSPLHF. Written as DNA, the CDR3 is TGTGCCATCAGTGAGGGTTTGGAGTACTCCTATAATTCACCCCTCCACTTT.

The rearrangement uses TRBV29-1 and TRBJ1-5; TRBD1 matches 7 bases. The CDR3 runs 12 residues. The germline gives CDR1 SQVTM, CDR2 ANQGSEA. V trimming: 4 bases; J trimming: 8 bases; junction bases outside the gene matches: 5. Written as DNA, the CDR3 is TGCAGCGTTGCCGATACAGGGGAGCCCCAGCATTTT. This codes for CSVADTGEPQHF.

This chain joins TRBV20-1 and TRBJ2-5, with 10 nucleotides matching TRBD2. The J call is doubtful: the DNA matches TRBJ2-1 better. The length of the CDR3 is 15 residues. CDR1 and CDR2 from the germline V gene are DFQATT and SNEGSKA (reference sequence). The chain's CDR3 is CSAPSGGVSQETQFF. The CDR3 bases are TGCAGTGCTCCGAGCGGGGGGGTCTCCCAAGAGACCCAGTTCTTC.

The chain recombines TRBV6-5 with TRBJ1-2; maybe TRBD1 (6 bases). Trimming pared 3 bases from V and 4 bases from J, leaving 12 bases between. The length of the CDR3 is 14 residues. Looked up from germline, CDR1 is MNHEY and CDR2 is SVGAGI. CDR3 in amino acids: CASSYDRTSYGYTF. CDR3 nucleotide sequence: TGTGCCAGCAGTTATGACAGGACCAGCTATGGCTACACCTTC.

J is TRBJ2-7 and V is TRBV27; D perhaps matches TRBD1 (5 bases). The V gene's germline CDR1 is MNHEY and CDR2 SMNVEV (reference sequence). The CDR3 loop spans 15 amino acids. V dropped 0 bases and J dropped 3 bases, with 12 bases sitting between them. As DNA, the CDR3 is TGTGCCAGCAGTTTATCGACAGAGACCTTCTACGAGCAGTACTTC. It is translated as CASSLSTETFYEQYF.

The chain is built from TRBV20-1 and TRBJ2-3; D could derive from TRBD1 or TRBD2 (5 bases each). The CDR3 runs 14 residues. V lost 1 base and J 0 bases, leaving 8 bases between the germline ends. From germline, CDR1 is DFQATT and CDR2 SNEGSKA (reference sequence). CDR3 bases: TGCAGTGCTAGAGCCAGGGACAGCACAGATACGCAGTATTTT. This translates into CSARARDSTDTQYF.

This clonotype was seen repeatedly, ten times or more. V and J are TRBV3-1 and TRBJ2-7; TRBD2 matches at 7 bases. CDR3 length: 17 amino acids. The trim removed 4 bases at V and 0 bases at J, leaving 12 bases unmatched. Germline loops: CDR1 LGHDT, CDR2 YNNKEL (reference sequence). The CDR3 sequence: CASSRRGERGHSYEQYF. Written as DNA, the CDR3 is TGTGCCAGCAGCCGCCGAGGTGAGCGGGGTCACTCCTACGAGCAGTACTTC.

The chain combines TRBV5-4 with TRBJ2-1; 9 nucleotides line up with TRBD1. The CDR3 contains 19 residues. Germline lookup yields CDR1 SGHNT and CDR2 YYREEE (reference sequence). The ends lost 0 bases at V and 8 bases at J; junction bases unmatched: 18. CDR3 DNA: TGTGCCAGCAGCTTGGCCGGCCCGGGACAGGGAAGAGCTCCTTATGAGCAGTTCTTC. Its translation: CASSLAGPGQGRAPYEQFF.

On this clonotype: Relative to the germline gene, one junction end is altered; a read error may explain this. The chain is built from TRBV15 and TRBJ2-1; the D is unclear. The V gene's germline CDR1 is LNHNV and CDR2 YYDKDF (reference sequence). The CDR3 is made up of 13 amino acids. The CDR3 nucleotides read TGTGCCACCAACAGAGACCTCAACAATGAGCAGTTCTTC. Its translation is CATNRDLNNEQFF.

The CDR3 DNA sequence: TGTGCCAGCAGCCCAGGGGACAGTATTGTGGAGACCCAGTACTTC. Translated: CASSPGDSIVETQYF. This chain links TRBV3-1 with TRBJ2-5; TRBD1 matches at 7 bases. The CDR3 totals 15 residues. Germline V gives CDR1 LGHDT, CDR2 YNNKEL (reference sequence). Losses at the gene ends were 4 bases for V and 5 bases for J; bases not matched to a gene: 10.

V and J are TRBV27 and TRBJ1-2, with 7 positions matching TRBD1. The CDR3 has 15 amino acids. The germline V gene has CDR1 MNHEY and CDR2 SMNVEV (reference sequence). The V and J ends lost 4 bases and 2 bases, in that order; junction bases with no gene match: 7. CDR3 sequence: CASSWGQPINYGYTF. The CDR3 bases are TGTGCCAGCAGTTGGGGACAGCCGATAAACTATGGCTACACCTTC.

This chain connects TRBV5-1 to TRBJ2-1; 14 bases agree with TRBD2. This CDR3 is 16 amino acids long. Germline-derived CDR1 and CDR2 are SGHRS and YFSETQ. The V gene end was trimmed by 5 bases and the J gene end by 5 bases; junction bases not matched to a gene: 6. Written as DNA, the CDR3 is TGCGCCAGCAGTCAAGGACTAGCGGGGGGCAACAATGAGCAGTTCTTC. It specifies CASSQGLAGGNNEQFF.

This clonotype was found a few times. The chain is built from TRBV12-3 or TRBV12-4 and TRBJ2-7; no firm D call. V was pared by 4 bases and J by 7 bases, with 8 bases between. The CDR3 has 11 residues. CDR3 DNA: TGTGCCAGCAGTTCAGCCTGGGAGCAGTACTTC. This codes for CASSSAWEQYF.

The chain uses TRBV7-6 and TRBJ1-6, with D perhaps TRBD1 (5 bases). In germline, CDR1 is SGHVS, CDR2 FNYEAQ. The CDR3 runs 15 residues. Trimming took off 5 bases at V and 4 bases at J, with 12 bases between the two ends. The CDR3 DNA follows: TGTGCCAGCAGCCCCTCTGACAGTTATAATTCACCCCTCCACTTT. Translated: CASSPSDSYNSPLHF.

The chain is built from TRBV7-2 and TRBJ1-2; TRBD1 matches at 8 bases. Germline CDR1 reads SGHTA; CDR2 reads FQGNSA. V shed 5 bases and J 7 bases; nucleotides not matched to a gene: 3. This CDR3 spans 12 amino acids. CDR3 DNA: TGTGCCAGCAGCGAACAGGGGGGTGGCTACACCTTC. Translation: CASSEQGGGYTF.

This clonotype has a handful of counts. The chain is built from TRBV6-2 or TRBV6-3 and TRBJ2-3; D remains unclear. This CDR3 spans 11 amino acids. Germline CDR1 and CDR2: MNHEY and SVGEGT. Trimming removed 6 bases at V and 5 bases at J, with 6 bases between. CDR3: CASRSKDTQYF. CDR3 sequence (DNA): TGTGCCAGCAGGAGTAAAGATACGCAGTATTTT.

This clonotype was picked up a small number of times. V usage is TRBV5-5 and J usage is TRBJ2-1, with TRBD2 matching over 8 bases. CDR1 is SGHKS, CDR2 YYEKEE, per germline (reference sequence). The CDR3 runs to 15 residues. Trimming removed 5 bases from V and 4 bases from J; junction bases left unmatched: 8. CDR3 protein: CASSPLGTSYNEQFF. As DNA, the CDR3 is TGTGCCAGCAGTCCTCTCGGGACTAGTTACAATGAGCAGTTCTTC.

This clonotype was counted once. The chain carries TRBV4-2 and TRBJ2-7, with D possibly matching TRBD1 (7 bases). CDR3 length equals 14 residues. V shed 0 bases and J shed 3 bases, with 9 bases lying between them. CDR1 is LGHNA, CDR2 YNFKEQ, per germline. CDR3 sequence: CASSQERDSYEQYF. The CDR3 region has the DNA TGTGCCAGCAGCCAAGAGCGGGACAGCTACGAGCAGTACTTC.

The chain employs TRBV29-1 and TRBJ2-5; 10 bases are a match to TRBD1. In germline, CDR1 is SQVTM, CDR2 ANQGSEA. V dropped 3 bases and J dropped 11; count of bases not matched to a gene: 6. The CDR3 covers 12 residues. CDR3 region: CSVEGQGSGQYF. The CDR3 coding sequence is TGCAGCGTTGAGGGACAGGGGTCCGGGCAGTACTTC.

This chain's CDR3 is CASKGLRTSGRYNEQFF. As DNA, the CDR3 is TGTGCCAGCAAAGGATTGAGGACTAGCGGGAGGTACAATGAGCAGTTCTTC. This rearrangement joins TRBV27 to TRBJ2-1; the match to TRBD2 covers 14 bases. Germline assignment: CDR1 MNHEY and CDR2 SMNVEV (reference sequence). The CDR3 is 17 residues long. V dropped 7 bases and J dropped 4; count of bases not matched to a gene: 9.

The table lists this clonotype with a few counts. The chain has TRBV2 and TRBJ1-5; possible D gene TRBD1, 5 bases. CDR3 length equals 15 residues. V lost 0 bases, J lost 7 bases, and 13 bases lay in between. Germline V CDR1 and CDR2: SNHLY, FYNNEI. DNA for the CDR3: TGTGCCAGCAGTGAAGCCCGGGGCGAAGGGCAGCCCCAGCATTTT. It yields the protein CASSEARGEGQPQHF.

This clonotype was seen a handful of times. This chain joins TRBV5-1 and TRBJ2-5, with D unclear. The tail of the sequence fits TRBJ2-7 better, so the J call may be wrong. Germline CDR1 reads SGHRS; CDR2 reads YFSETQ. This CDR3 is 14 amino acids long. This CDR3 is CASSFTSPTHEQYF. The CDR3 coding sequence is TGCGCCAGCAGCTTTACGTCACCAACCCACGAGCAGTACTTC.

The chain employs TRBV29-1 and TRBJ2-1; the D gene is possibly TRBD1 (5 bases). The V gene's germline CDR1 is SQVTM and CDR2 ANQGSEA. The CDR3 is 11 residues long. The V gene lost 5 bases and the J gene lost 10 bases, with 12 bases spanning the gap. CDR3 bases: TGCAGCGTTCTACAGGCCTACGAGCAGTTCTTC. The encoded protein is CSVLQAYEQFF.

The rearrangement joins TRBV4-3 to TRBJ2-1, with D perhaps TRBD2 (7 bases). Trimming took 0 bases from V and 7 from J, leaving 19 bases between them. Germline-derived CDR1 and CDR2 are LGHNA and YSLEER. The CDR3 consists of 17 residues. The CDR3 DNA follows: TGCGCCAGCAGCCAAGATATCTTCCGGGGGGCTTTGAATGAGCAGTTCTTC. It yields the protein CASSQDIFRGALNEQFF.

The chain has TRBV6-6 and TRBJ2-1, with D hard to call. V was trimmed by 7 bases and J by 2 bases, leaving 9 bases between them. CDR1 is MNHNY and CDR2 is SVGAGI in the germline V gene (reference sequence). The CDR3 covers 13 residues. CDR3: CASMTDAYNEQFF. CDR3 nucleotides: TGTGCCAGCATGACCGATGCCTACAATGAGCAGTTCTTC.

This clonotype came up once. The rearrangement uses TRBV6-5 and TRBJ2-7, with 7 bases aligning to TRBD1. After removal of 7 bases from V and 0 bases from J, the junction contained 9 bases not matched to a gene. From germline, CDR1 is MNHEY and CDR2 SVGAGI. The CDR3 contains 15 residues. The CDR3 sequence: CASKEQGPSSYEQYF. CDR3 in DNA: TGTGCCAGCAAAGAACAGGGGCCGAGCTCCTACGAGCAGTACTTC.

This chain joins TRBV7-2 and TRBJ2-5; D not resolved. CDR1 SGHTA and CDR2 FQGNSA come from the germline V gene. The ends were cut back, 8 bases at V and 2 bases at J, with 12 bases in the middle. This CDR3 comprises 13 residues. The CDR3 protein is CASGPGRQETQYF. CDR3 bases: TGTGCCAGCGGCCCCGGGCGGCAAGAGACCCAGTACTTC. Supplemented by reference TRBV7-2 and TRBJ2-5, the full variable domain reads GAGVSQSPSNKVTEKGKDVELRCDPISGHTALYWYRQSLGQGLEFLIYFQGNSAPDKSGLPSDRFSAERTGGSVSTLTIQRTQQEDSAVYLCASGPGRQETQYFGPGTRLLVL.

The chain uses TRBV7-9 and TRBJ2-7; D gene unclear. Germline CDR1 is SEHNR and CDR2 is FQNEAQ (reference sequence). CDR3 length equals 14 residues. V was pared by 5 bases and J by 7 bases, with 18 bases between. Written as DNA, the CDR3 is TGTGCCAGCAGCGTCGACCGAGACCCTTTTGAGCAGTACTTC. Its protein is CASSVDRDPFEQYF. Combining the CDR3 with reference TRBV7-9 and TRBJ2-7 gives the whole variable domain DTGVSQNPRHKITKRGQNVTFRCDPISEHNRLYWYRQTLGQGPEFLTYFQNEAQLEKSRLLSDRFSAERPKGSFSTLEIQRTEQGDSAMYLCASSVDRDPFEQYFGPGTRLTVT.